These 5 T cell receptor beta chains came from one sample sequenced in a study of cytomegalovirus exposure and HLA in healthy donors. The primer mix had 60 Vbeta and 13 Jbeta primers. TCRdb's table, derived via immunoSEQ multiplex PCR, lists solely in-frame clones and lacks some. The profile shows 95,000 to 150,000 clones, 80% to 85% of them singletons. Sequencing was carried out using PBMCs. The receptor set was obtained from a man younger than 45 in good health and CMV-seronegative.

This clone was counted between two and nine times. This chain connects TRBV28 to TRBJ1-2, with 10 bases identical to TRBD1. This CDR3 has 14 amino acids. V was pared by 4 bases and J by 3 bases, with 2 bases of the junction left unmatched. Germline V CDR1 and CDR2: MDHEN, SYDVKM. The CDR3 nucleotides are TGTGCCAGCAGTTCGGGACAGGGGTACTATGGCTACACCTTC. It yields the protein CASSSGQGYYGYTF.

The genes are TRBV5-1 and TRBJ2-1; maybe TRBD1 (5 bases). Germline assignment: CDR1 SGHRS and CDR2 YFSETQ. The CDR3 contains 15 residues. The V gene lost 4 bases and the J gene lost 1 base, with 12 bases spanning the gap. Here the CDR3 DNA reads TGCGCCAGCAGCCGGGTCCAGGGATCCTACAATGAGCAGTTCTTC. Translated, it gives CASSRVQGSYNEQFF.

This clone appeared a few times. The chain's CDR3 is CASSAWRGPNQPQHF. The CDR3 nucleotides read TGTGCCAGCAGTGCGTGGCGGGGGCCTAATCAGCCCCAGCATTTT. The chain recombines TRBV2 with TRBJ1-5; the D gene is possibly TRBD1 (6 bases). V was pared by 4 bases and J by 4 bases, with 14 bases between. This CDR3 region has 15 residues. The germline gives CDR1 SNHLY, CDR2 FYNNEI.

V and J are TRBV2 and TRBJ2-2; no definite D call. Trimming removed 2 bases from V and 2 bases from J, with 15 bases in between. The CDR3 has 17 residues. Germline V gene data show CDR1 as SNHLY and CDR2 as FYNNEI. In nucleotides, the CDR3 is TGTGCCAGCAGTGAACAAAATAGAGGAAGTAACACCGGGGAGCTGTTTTTT. Translated, it gives CASSEQNRGSNTGELFF.

The chain links TRBV10-1 to TRBJ2-1; 13 bases fit TRBD2. The V gene's germline CDR1 is WNHNN and CDR2 SYGVQD (reference sequence). The CDR3 sequence is 15 residues long. The ends lost 4 bases at V and 8 bases at J; junction bases unmatched: 5. The CDR3 loop is CASSVLAGGPDEQFF. CDR3 DNA: TGCGCCAGCAGTGTACTAGCGGGGGGGCCCGATGAGCAGTTCTTC.